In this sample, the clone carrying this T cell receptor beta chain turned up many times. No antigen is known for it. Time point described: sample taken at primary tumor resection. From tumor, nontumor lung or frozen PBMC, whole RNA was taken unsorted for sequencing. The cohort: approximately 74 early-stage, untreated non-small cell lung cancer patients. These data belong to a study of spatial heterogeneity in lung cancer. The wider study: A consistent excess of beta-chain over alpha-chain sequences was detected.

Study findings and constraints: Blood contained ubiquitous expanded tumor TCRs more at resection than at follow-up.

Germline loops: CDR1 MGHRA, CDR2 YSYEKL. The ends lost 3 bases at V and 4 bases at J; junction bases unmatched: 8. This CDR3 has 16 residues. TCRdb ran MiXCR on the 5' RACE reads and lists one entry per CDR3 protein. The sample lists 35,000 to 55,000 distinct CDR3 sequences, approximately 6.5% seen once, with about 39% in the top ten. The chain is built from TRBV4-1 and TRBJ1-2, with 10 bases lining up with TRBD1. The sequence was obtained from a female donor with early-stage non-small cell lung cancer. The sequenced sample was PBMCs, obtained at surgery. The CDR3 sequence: CASSQTTGGRLYGYTF. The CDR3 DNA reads TGCGCCAGCAGCCAGACGACAGGGGGCCGGCTCTATGGCTACACCTTC.